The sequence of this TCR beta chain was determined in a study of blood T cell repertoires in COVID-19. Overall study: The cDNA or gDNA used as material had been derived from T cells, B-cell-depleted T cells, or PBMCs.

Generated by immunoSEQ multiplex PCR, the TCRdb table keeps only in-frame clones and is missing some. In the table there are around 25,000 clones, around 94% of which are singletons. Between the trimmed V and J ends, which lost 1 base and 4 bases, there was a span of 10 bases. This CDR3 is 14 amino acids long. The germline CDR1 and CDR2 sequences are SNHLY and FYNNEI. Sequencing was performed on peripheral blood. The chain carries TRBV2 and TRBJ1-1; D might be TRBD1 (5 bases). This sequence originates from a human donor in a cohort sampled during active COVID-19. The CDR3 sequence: CASSEGRVGTEAFF. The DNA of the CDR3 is TGTGCCAGCAGTGAAGGCAGGGTGGGCACTGAAGCTTTCTTT.